The next 11 T cell receptor beta chains were all read from a single sample in a study of T cells in Graves' hyperthyroidism and ophthalmopathy. RNA transcripts served as the template for amplifying TCR beta CDR3 regions. In the first-round RT-PCR of the TCR CDR3, the HTBI primer set was used. One entry per CDR3 protein results from TCRdb running MiXCR on the multiplex PCR reads. The table shows approximately 100,000 distinct CDR3 sequences, with roughly 50% occurring only once. Specimen: blood. The receptors come from a man aged 40-50 years with Graves' hyperthyroidism.

This clonotype has at least ten counts. This chain connects TRBV20-1 to TRBJ1-5; tentatively, D is TRBD1 (5 bases). The CDR3 length is 14 residues. Trimming took 6 bases from V and 0 from J, leaving 12 bases between them. Germline V gene data show CDR1 as DFQATT and CDR2 as SNEGSKA (reference sequence). The CDR3 DNA sequence: TGCAGTGCCCGGGACGGTAATAGCAATCAGCCCCAGCATTTT. Encoded protein: CSARDGNSNQPQHF.

At least ten counts were recorded for this clonotype. The chain has TRBV5-1 and TRBJ2-3; 9 nucleotides align to TRBD2. V shed 6 bases, J shed 1 base, and the junction held 6 bases outside the gene matches. The germline gives CDR1 SGHRS, CDR2 YFSETQ. The CDR3 contains 15 residues. CDR3 DNA sequence: TGCGCCAGCATGGGCGGGGGGGCCGGCACAGATACGCAGTATTTT. It yields the protein CASMGGGAGTDTQYF. Full variable domain (rest looked up from reference TRBV5-1 and TRBJ2-3): KAGVTQTPRYLIKTRGQQVTLSCSPISGHRSVSWYQQTPGQGLQFLFEYFSETQRNKGNFPGRFSGRQFSNSRSEMNVSTLELGDSALYLCASMGGGAGTDTQYFGPGTRLTVL.

This clonotype was seen at least ten times. One base away lies a much larger clone, so this may be a sequencing read error. The chain is built from TRBV7-2 and TRBJ2-2; D is ambiguous. This CDR3 is 12 amino acids long. Germline V gene sequence: CDR1 SGHTA, CDR2 FQGNSA. CDR3 sequence: CAGSLDFGELFF. CDR3 nucleotide sequence: TGTGCCGGCAGCTTAGATTTCGGGGAGCTGTTTTTT. The full variable domain, completed using reference TRBV7-2 and TRBJ2-2, is GAGVSQSPSNKVTEKGKDVELRCDPISGHTALYWYRQSLGQGLEFLIYFQGNSAPDKSGLPSDRFSAERTGGSVSTLTIQRTQQEDSAVYLCAGSLDFGELFFGEGSRLTVL.

In this sample, this clonotype turned up a few times. This rearrangement joins TRBV6-2 or TRBV6-3 to TRBJ1-5, with TRBD1 as a possible D gene (5 bases). Trimming pared 8 bases from V and 1 base from J, leaving 15 bases between. Germline V gene lookup returns CDR1 MNHEY and CDR2 SVGEGT. This CDR3 contains 15 residues. Written as DNA, the CDR3 is TGTGCCAGCGCTAGGGGACGGGGGAGCAATCAGCCCCAGCATTTT. This sequence encodes CASARGRGSNQPQHF.

This clonotype was seen once. The chain is built from TRBV7-3 and TRBJ1-3, with 9 bases that match TRBD1. The CDR3 is made up of 19 amino acids. Germline V CDR1 and CDR2: SGHTA, FQGTGA. Germline trimming cut 1 base from V and 3 bases from J; bases unmatched to any gene: 13. In DNA form, the CDR3 reads TGTGCCAGCAGCTTAATCTCCCTCTTGGACAGGGGCATTGGAAACACCATATATTTT. It specifies CASSLISLLDRGIGNTIYF.

This clonotype has more than one count but fewer than ten. This sequence joins TRBV7-2 and TRBJ2-1, with TRBD2 as a possible D gene (6 bases). The ends were cut back, 5 bases at V and 4 bases at J, with 18 bases in the middle. Germline V lookup: CDR1 SGHTA, CDR2 FQGNSA. The CDR3 consists of 16 residues. CDR3 region: CASSGGPSSVYNEQFF. Here the CDR3 DNA reads TGTGCCAGCAGCGGAGGCCCATCTAGCGTATACAATGAGCAGTTCTTC.

The chain carries TRBV15 and TRBJ2-1, with 10 positions matching TRBD2. Germline lookup yields CDR1 LNHNV and CDR2 YYDKDF (reference sequence). The CDR3 contains 15 residues. V was clipped by 5 bases and J by 4 bases; unmatched bases: 5. The CDR3 DNA follows: TGTGCCACCAGCGTCGGGACTAGCGAGTACAATGAGCAGTTCTTC. It encodes CATSVGTSEYNEQFF.

Details on this clonotype: A much larger clone is a single base away; this may be a read error. CDR3 sequence reads: CASSPTGEQPRHF. CDR3 in DNA: TGTGCCAGCAGCCCGACAGGGGAGCAGCCCCGGCATTTT. V gene TRBV6-1 combines with J gene TRBJ1-5; 8 positions agree with TRBD1. Per germline, CDR1 MNHNS and CDR2 SASEGT. CDR3 length equals 13 residues.

This rearrangement joins TRBV7-2 to TRBJ2-3, with a weak D call TRBD2 (5 bases). The CDR3 spans 16 residues. Trimming took off 2 bases at V and 4 bases at J, with 16 bases between the two ends. In germline, CDR1 is SGHTA, CDR2 FQGNSA. The CDR3 nucleotides are TGTGCCAGCAGCTTACGACCCGGGATAAGGGCAGATACGCAGTATTTT. Translation gives CASSLRPGIRADTQYF. Complete variable domain (other parts from reference TRBV7-2 and TRBJ2-3): GAGVSQSPSNKVTEKGKDVELRCDPISGHTALYWYRQSLGQGLEFLIYFQGNSAPDKSGLPSDRFSAERTGGSVSTLTIQRTQQEDSAVYLCASSLRPGIRADTQYFGPGTRLTVL.

This clonotype was seen ten or more times. This CDR3 reads CSALALAGPYEQYF. For the CDR3, the DNA is TGCAGTGCTTTAGCTCTAGCGGGACCCTACGAGCAGTACTTC. This rearrangement joins TRBV20-1 to TRBJ2-7; 9 bases agree with TRBD2. Germline values: CDR1 DFQATT, CDR2 SNEGSKA (reference sequence). The trim removed 5 bases at V and 2 bases at J, leaving 7 bases unmatched. The CDR3 has 14 amino acids.

This clonotype was picked up many times. V and J are TRBV2 and TRBJ2-6; no clear D. The V end was cut by 7 bases, the J end by 0 bases, with 7 bases between. This CDR3 is 14 amino acids long. CDR1 is SNHLY, CDR2 FYNNEI, per germline. Here the CDR3 DNA reads TGTGCCAGCACCACAGACTCTGGGGCCAACGTCCTGACTTTC. Its protein is CASTTDSGANVLTF.